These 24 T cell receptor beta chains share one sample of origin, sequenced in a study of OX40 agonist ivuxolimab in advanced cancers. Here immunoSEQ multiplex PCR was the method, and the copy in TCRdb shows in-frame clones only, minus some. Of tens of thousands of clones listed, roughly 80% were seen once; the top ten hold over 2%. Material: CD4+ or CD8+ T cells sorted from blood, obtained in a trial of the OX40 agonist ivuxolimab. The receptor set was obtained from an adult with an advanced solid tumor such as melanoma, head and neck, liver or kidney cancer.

This CDR3 is CASSSTTVSAQYF. CDR3 sequence (DNA): TGTGCCAGCAGCTCCACGACCGTGAGCGCGCAGTATTTT. This rearrangement joins TRBV9 to TRBJ2-3; D remains unclear. The CDR3 is 13 amino acids. The germline V and J ends were trimmed by 4 bases and 10 bases, with 16 bases remaining between them. Germline assignment: CDR1 SGDLS and CDR2 YYNGEE.

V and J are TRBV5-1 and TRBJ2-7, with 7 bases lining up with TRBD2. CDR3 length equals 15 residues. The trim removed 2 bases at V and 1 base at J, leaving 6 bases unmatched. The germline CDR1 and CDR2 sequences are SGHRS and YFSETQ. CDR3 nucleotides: TGCGCCAGCAGCTTCTATTGGGAGGGGTCCTACGAGCAGTACTTC. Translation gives CASSFYWEGSYEQYF.

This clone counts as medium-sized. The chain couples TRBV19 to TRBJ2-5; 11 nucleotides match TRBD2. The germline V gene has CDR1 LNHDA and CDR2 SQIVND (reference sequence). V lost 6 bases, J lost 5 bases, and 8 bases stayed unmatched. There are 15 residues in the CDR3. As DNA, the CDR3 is TGTGCCAGTAGCCCCCTAGCGGGGGGCTATGAGACCCAGTACTTC. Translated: CASSPLAGGYETQYF.

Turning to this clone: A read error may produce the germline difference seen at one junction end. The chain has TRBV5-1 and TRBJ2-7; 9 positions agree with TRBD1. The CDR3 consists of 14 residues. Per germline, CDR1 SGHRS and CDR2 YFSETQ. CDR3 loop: CASSLPGQGEEQHF. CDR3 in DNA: TGTGCCAGCAGCTTGCCGGGACAGGGAGAGGAGCAGCACTTC.

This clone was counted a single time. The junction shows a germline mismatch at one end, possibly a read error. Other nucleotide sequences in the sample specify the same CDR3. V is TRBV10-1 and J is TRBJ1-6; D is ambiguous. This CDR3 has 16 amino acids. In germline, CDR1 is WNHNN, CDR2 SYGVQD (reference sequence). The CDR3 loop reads CASSESWLQNNSPLHF. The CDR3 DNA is TGCGCCAGCAGCGAGTCGTGGCTCCAAAATAATTCACCCCTCCACTTT.

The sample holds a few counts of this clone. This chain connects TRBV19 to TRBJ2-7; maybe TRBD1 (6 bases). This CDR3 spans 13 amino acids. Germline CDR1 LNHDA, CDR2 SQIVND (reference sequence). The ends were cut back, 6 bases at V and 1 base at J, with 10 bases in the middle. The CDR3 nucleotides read TGTGCCAGTAGGATACAGGGTTCCTACGAGCAGTACTTC. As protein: CASRIQGSYEQYF.

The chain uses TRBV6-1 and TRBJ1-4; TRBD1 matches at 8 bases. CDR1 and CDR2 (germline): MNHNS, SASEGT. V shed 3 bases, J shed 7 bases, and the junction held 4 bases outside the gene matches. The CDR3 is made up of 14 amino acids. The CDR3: CASSDRGRGEKLFF. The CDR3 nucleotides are TGTGCCAGCAGTGACAGGGGGCGCGGTGAAAAACTGTTTTTT.

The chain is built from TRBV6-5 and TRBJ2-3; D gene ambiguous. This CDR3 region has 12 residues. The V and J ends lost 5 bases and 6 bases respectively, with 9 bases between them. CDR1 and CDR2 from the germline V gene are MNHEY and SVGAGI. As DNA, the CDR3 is TGTGCCAGCAGTGGCCCCCCCGATACGCAGTATTTT. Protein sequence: CASSGPPDTQYF.

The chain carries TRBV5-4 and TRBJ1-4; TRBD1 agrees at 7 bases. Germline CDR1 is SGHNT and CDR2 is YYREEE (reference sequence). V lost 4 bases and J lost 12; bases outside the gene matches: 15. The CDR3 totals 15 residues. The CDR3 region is CASSTIDRVRGELFF. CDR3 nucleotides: TGTGCCAGCAGCACCATTGACAGGGTCCGAGGGGAACTGTTTTTT.

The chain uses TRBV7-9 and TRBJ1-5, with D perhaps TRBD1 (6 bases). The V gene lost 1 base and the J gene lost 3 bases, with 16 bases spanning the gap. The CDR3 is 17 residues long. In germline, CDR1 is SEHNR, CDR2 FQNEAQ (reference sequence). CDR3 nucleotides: TGTGCCAGCAGCTTAGTCGGGAAAGGGGGGATCAATCAGCCCCAGCATTTT. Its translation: CASSLVGKGGINQPQHF.

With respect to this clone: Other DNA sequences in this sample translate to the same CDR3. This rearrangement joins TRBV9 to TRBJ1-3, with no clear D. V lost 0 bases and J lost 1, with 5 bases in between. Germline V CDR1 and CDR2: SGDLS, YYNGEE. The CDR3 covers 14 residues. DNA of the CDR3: TGTGCCAGCAGCGTAGAAGGGTCTGGAAACACCATATATTTT. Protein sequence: CASSVEGSGNTIYF.

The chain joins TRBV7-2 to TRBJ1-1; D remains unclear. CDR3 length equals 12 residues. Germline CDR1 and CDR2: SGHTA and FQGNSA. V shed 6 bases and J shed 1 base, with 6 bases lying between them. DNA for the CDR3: TGTGCCAGCAGGGCCCGGAACACTGAAGCTTTCTTT. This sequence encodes CASRARNTEAFF.

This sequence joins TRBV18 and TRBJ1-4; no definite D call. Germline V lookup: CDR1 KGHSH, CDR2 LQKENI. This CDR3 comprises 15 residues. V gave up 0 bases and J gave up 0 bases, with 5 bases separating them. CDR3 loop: CASSPPSATNEKLFF. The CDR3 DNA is TGTGCCAGCTCACCACCCAGCGCAACTAATGAAAAACTGTTTTTT.

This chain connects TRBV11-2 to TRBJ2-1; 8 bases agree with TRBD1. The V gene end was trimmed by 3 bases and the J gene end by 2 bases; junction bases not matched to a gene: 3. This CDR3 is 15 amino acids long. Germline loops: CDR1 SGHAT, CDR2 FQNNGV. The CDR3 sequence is CASSFGQGPYNEQFF. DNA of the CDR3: TGTGCCAGCAGCTTCGGACAGGGTCCCTACAATGAGCAGTTCTTC.

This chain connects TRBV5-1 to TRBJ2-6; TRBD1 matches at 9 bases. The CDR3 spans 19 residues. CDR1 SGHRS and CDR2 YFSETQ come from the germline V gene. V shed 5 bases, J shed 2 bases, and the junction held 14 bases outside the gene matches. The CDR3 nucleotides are TGCGCCAGCAGTACTAAACAGGGGGCGTTAAAAACTGGGGCCAACGTCCTGACTTTC. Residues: CASSTKQGALKTGANVLTF.

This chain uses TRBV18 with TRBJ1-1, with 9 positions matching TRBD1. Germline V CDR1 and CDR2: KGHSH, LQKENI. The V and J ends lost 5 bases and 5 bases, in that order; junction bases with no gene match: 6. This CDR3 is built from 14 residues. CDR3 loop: CASSVDRGGTEAFF. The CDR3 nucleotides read TGTGCCAGCTCAGTGGACAGGGGAGGAACTGAAGCTTTCTTT.

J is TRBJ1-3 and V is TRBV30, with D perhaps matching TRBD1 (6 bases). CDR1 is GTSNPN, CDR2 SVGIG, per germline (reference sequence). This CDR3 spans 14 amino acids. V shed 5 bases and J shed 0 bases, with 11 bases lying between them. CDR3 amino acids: CAWSGTNSGNTIYF. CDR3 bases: TGTGCCTGGTCCGGGACAAACTCTGGAAACACCATATATTTT.

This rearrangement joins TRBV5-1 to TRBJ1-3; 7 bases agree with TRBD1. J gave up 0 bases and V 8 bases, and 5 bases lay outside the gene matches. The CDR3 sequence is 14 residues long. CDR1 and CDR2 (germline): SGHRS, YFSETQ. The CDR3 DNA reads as TGCGCCAGTCGGGACAGTAACTCTGGAAACACCATATATTTT. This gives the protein CASRDSNSGNTIYF.

CDR3 loop: CASSPEREETQYF. The DNA for the CDR3 is TGTGCCAGCAGCCCCGAACGAGAAGAGACCCAGTACTTC. The chain joins TRBV7-2 to TRBJ2-5, with unresolved D. CDR3 length: 13 residues. Trimming pared 5 bases from V and 3 bases from J, leaving 10 bases between. CDR1 and CDR2 from the germline V gene are SGHTA and FQGNSA.

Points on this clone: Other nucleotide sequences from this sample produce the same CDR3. CDR3 in amino acids: CASRQDLNTEAFF. DNA for the CDR3: TGTGCCAGCCGACAGGACCTGAACACTGAAGCTTTCTTT. The V and J genes are TRBV2 and TRBJ1-1; perhaps TRBD1 as D (6 bases). V was clipped by 8 bases and J by 0 bases, with 10 bases between them. The CDR3 loop spans 13 amino acids. The germline V gene encodes CDR1 SNHLY and CDR2 FYNNEI.

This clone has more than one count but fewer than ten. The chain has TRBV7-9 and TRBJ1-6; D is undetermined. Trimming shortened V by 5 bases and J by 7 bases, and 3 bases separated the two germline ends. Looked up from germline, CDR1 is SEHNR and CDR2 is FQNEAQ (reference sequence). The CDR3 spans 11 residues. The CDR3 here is CASSQNSPLHF. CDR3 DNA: TGTGCCAGCAGCCAGAATTCACCCCTCCACTTT. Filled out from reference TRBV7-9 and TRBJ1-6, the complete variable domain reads DTGVSQNPRHKITKRGQNVTFRCDPISEHNRLYWYRQTLGQGPEFLTYFQNEAQLEKSRLLSDRFSAERPKGSFSTLEIQRTEQGDSAMYLCASSQNSPLHFGNGTRLTVT.

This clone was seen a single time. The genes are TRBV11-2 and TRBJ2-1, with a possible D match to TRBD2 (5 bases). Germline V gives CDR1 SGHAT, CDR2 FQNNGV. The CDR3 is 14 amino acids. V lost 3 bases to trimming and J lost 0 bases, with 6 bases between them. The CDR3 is CASSFGSSYNEQFF. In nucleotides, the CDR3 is TGTGCCAGCAGCTTTGGGAGCTCCTACAATGAGCAGTTCTTC.

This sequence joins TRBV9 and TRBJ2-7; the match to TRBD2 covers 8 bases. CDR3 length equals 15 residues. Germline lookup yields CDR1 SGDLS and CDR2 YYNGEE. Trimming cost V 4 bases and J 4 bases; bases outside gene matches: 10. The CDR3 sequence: CASSPPDGRGYEQYF. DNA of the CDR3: TGTGCCAGCAGCCCCCCGGACGGGAGGGGATACGAGCAGTACTTC. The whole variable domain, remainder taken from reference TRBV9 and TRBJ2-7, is DSGVTQTPKHLITATGQRVTLRCSPRSGDLSVYWYQQSLDQGLQFLIQYYNGEERAKGNILERFSAQQFPDLHSELNLSSLELGDSALYFCASSPPDGRGYEQYFGPGTRLTVT.

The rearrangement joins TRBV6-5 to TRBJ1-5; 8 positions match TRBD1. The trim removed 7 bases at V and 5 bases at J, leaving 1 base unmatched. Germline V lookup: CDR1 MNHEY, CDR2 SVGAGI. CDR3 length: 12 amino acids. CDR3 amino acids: CASKTGDQPQHF. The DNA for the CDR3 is TGTGCCAGCAAGACAGGGGATCAGCCCCAGCATTTT.